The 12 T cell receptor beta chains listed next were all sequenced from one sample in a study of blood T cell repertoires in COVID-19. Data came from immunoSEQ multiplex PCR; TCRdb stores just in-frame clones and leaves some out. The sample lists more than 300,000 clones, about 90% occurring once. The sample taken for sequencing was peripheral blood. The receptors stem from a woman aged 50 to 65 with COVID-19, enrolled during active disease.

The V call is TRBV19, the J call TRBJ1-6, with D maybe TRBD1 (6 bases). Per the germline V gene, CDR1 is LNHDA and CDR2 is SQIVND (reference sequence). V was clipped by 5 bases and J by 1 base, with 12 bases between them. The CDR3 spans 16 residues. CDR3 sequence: CASSWGGASYNSPLHF. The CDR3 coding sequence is TGTGCCAGTAGTTGGGGGGGCGCGTCCTATAATTCACCCCTCCACTTT.

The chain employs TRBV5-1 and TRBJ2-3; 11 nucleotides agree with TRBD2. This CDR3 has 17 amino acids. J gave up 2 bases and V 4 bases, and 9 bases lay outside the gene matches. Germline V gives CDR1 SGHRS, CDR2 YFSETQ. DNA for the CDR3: TGCGCCAGCAGCACAGGGACTAGCGGTGGATACACAGATACGCAGTATTTT. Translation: CASSTGTSGGYTDTQYF.

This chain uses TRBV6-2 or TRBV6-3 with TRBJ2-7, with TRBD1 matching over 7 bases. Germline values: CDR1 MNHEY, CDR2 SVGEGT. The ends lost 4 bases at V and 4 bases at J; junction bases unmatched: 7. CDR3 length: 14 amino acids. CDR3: CASSSPDRRYEQYF. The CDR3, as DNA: TGTGCCAGCAGTTCCCCGGACAGGCGGTACGAGCAGTACTTC.

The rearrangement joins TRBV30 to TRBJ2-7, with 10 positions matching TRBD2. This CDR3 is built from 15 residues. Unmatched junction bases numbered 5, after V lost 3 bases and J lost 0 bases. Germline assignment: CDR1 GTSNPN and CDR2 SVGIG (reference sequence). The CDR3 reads CAWSFSGRPSYEQYF. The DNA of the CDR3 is TGTGCCTGGAGCTTTAGCGGGAGGCCCTCCTACGAGCAGTACTTC. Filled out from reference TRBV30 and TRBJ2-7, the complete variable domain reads SQTIHQWPATLVQPVGSPLSLECTVEGTSNPNLYWYRQAAGRGLQLLFYSVGIGQISSEVPQNLSASRPQDRQFILSSKKLLLSDSGFYLCAWSFSGRPSYEQYFGPGTRLTVT.

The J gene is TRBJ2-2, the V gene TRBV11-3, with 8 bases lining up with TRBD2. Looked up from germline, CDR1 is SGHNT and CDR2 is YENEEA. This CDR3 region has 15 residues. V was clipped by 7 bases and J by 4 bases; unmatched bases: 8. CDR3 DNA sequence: TGTGCCAGCAACCGGAGCGGGAGCGCCACCGGGGAGCTGTTTTTT. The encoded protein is CASNRSGSATGELFF.

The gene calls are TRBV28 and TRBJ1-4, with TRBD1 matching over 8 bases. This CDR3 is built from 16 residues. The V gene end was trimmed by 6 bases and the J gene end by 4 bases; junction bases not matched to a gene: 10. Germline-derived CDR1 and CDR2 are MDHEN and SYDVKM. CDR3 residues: CASRALPGQVNEKLFF. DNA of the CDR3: TGTGCCAGCAGGGCCCTTCCGGGACAGGTTAATGAAAAACTGTTTTTT.

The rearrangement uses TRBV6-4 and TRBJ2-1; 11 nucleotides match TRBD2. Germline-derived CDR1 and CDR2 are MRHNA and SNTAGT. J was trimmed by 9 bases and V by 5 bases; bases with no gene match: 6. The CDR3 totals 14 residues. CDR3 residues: CASSLRLAGTEQFF. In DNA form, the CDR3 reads TGTGCCAGCAGTCTGCGACTAGCGGGAACTGAGCAGTTCTTC.

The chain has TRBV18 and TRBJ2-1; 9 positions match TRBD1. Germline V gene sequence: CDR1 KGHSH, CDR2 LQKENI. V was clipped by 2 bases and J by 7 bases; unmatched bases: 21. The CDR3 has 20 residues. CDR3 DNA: TGTGCCAGCTCACCATCAAGGGACAGGGCCGGTTCGGGAGAGGGGAATGAGCAGTTCTTC. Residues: CASSPSRDRAGSGEGNEQFF. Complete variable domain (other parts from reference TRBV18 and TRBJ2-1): NAGVMQNPRHLVRRRGQEARLRCSPMKGHSHVYWYRQLPEEGLKFMVYLQKENIIDESGMPKERFSAEFPKEGPSILRIQQVVRGDSAAYFCASSPSRDRAGSGEGNEQFFGPGTRLTVL.

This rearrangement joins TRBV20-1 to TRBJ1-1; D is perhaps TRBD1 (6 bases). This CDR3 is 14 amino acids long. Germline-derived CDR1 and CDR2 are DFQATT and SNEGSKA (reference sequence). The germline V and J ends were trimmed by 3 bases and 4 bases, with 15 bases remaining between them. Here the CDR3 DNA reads TGCAGTGCTAGTGGACAGTCATCGGGCACTGAAGCTTTCTTT. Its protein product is CSASGQSSGTEAFF.

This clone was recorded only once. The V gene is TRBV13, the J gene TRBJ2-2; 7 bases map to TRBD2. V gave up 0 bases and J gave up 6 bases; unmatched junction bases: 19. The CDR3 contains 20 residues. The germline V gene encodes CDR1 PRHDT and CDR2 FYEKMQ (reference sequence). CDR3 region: CASSLGLGLPISGSSGELFF. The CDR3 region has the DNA TGTGCCAGCAGCTTAGGCCTGGGACTACCGATTTCGGGGTCCTCCGGGGAGCTGTTTTTT.

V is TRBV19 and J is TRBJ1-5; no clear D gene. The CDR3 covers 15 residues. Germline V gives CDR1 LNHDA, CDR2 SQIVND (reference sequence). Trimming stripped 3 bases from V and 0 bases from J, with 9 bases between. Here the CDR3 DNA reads TGTGCCAGTAGTATTGAGGGTTTTAGCAATCAGCCCCAGCATTTT. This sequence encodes CASSIEGFSNQPQHF.

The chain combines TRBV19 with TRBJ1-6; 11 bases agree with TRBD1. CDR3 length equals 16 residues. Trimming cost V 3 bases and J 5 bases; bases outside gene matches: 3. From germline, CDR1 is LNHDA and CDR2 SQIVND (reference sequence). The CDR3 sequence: CASSILGQGDNSPLHF. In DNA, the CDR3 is TGTGCCAGTAGTATTCTGGGACAGGGGGATAATTCACCCCTCCACTTT.